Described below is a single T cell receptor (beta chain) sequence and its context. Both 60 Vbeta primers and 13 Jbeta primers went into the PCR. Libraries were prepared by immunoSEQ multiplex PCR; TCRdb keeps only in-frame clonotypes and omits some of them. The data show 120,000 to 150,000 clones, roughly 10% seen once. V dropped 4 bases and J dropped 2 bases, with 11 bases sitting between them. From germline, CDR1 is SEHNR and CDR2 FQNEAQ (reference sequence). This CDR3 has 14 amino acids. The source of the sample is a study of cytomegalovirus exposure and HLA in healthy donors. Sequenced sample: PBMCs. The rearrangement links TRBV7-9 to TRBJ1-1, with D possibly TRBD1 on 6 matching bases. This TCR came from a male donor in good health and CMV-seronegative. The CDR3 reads CASSSTDRNTEAFF. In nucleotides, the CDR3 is TGTGCCAGCAGCTCGACGGACAGAAACACTGAAGCTTTCTTT.